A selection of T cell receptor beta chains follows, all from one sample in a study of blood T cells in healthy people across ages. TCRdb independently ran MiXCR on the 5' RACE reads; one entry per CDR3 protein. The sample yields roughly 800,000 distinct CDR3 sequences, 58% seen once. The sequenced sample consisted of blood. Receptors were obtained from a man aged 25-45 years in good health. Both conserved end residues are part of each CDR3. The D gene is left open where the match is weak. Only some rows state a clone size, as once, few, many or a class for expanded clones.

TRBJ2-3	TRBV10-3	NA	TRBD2	CAINREGDTQYF	TGTGCCATCAATCGGGAGGGTGATACGCAGTATTTT
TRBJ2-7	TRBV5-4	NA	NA	CASTSRDGAYEQYF	TGTGCCAGCACCTCCCGGGACGGCGCCTACGAGCAGTACTTC
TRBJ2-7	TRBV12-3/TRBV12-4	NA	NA	CASSLGIGYIYEQYF	TGTGCCAGCAGCCTCGGGATTGGCTACATTTACGAGCAGTACTTC
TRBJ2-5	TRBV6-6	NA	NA	CASSYKDKYQETQYF	TGTGCCAGCAGTTACAAGGACAAATACCAAGAGACCCAGTACTTC
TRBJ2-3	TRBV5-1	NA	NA	CASTIWVQDTDTQYF	TGCGCCAGCACCATTTGGGTCCAGGACACAGATACGCAGTATTTT
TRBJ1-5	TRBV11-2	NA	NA	CASSLGSGVEQPQHF	TGTGCCAGCAGCTTAGGGTCAGGAGTGGAGCAGCCCCAGCATTTT
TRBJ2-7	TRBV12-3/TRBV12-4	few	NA	CASSVLGLGLGYEQYF	TGTGCCAGCTCTGTTCTGGGCTTAGGGTTAGGTTACGAGCAGTACTTC
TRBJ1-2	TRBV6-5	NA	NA	CASTADRLRGYTF	TGTGCCAGCACCGCCGACAGGCTACGGGGCTACACCTTC
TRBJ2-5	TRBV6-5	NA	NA	CASRRRGAETQYF	TGTGCCAGCAGACGCAGGGGGGCAGAGACCCAGTACTTC
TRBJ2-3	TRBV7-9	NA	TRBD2	CASSPPGGGGSTDTQYF	TGTGCCAGCAGCCCACCGGGAGGGGGGGGAAGCACAGATACGCAGTATTTT
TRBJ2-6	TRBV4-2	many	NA	CASSQVSSHSGANVLTF	TGTGCCAGCAGCCAAGTGTCCAGCCACTCTGGGGCCAACGTCCTGACTTTC
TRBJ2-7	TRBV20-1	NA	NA	CSATSGLLSYEQYF	TGCAGTGCTACATCGGGACTCCTGTCCTACGAGCAGTACTTC
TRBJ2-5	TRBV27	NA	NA	CASSPPVGSEQYF	TGTGCCAGCAGTCCCCCGGTCGGGTCGGAGCAGTACTTC
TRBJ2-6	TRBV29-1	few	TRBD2	CSVGTTGANVLTF	TGCAGCGTGGGGACTACTGGGGCCAACGTCCTGACTTTC
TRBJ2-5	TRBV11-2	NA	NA	CASSSRTIPLETQYF	TGTGCCAGCAGCTCCCGGACTATCCCCCTGGAGACCCAGTACTTC
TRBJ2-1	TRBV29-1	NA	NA	CSVSSGSDEQFF	TGCAGCGTTTCGTCTGGGTCCGATGAGCAGTTCTTC
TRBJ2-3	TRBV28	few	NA	CASKDLGDTQYF	TGTGCCAGCAAAGATTTGGGAGATACGCAGTATTTT
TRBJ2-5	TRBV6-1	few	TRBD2	CASSLTGLARETQYF	TGTGCCAGCAGCCTGACCGGACTAGCGAGGGAGACCCAGTACTTC
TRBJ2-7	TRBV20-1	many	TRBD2	CSGASGGQTYEQYF	TGCAGTGGTGCTAGCGGGGGGCAGACCTACGAGCAGTACTTC
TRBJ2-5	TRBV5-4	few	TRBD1	CASSSLGQGETQYF	TGTGCCAGCAGCTCCCTCGGACAGGGAGAGACCCAGTACTTC
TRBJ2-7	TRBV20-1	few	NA	CSAAVQGSYEQYF	TGCAGTGCTGCTGTACAAGGCTCCTACGAGCAGTACTTC
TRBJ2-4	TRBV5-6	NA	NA	CASSYGTANIQYF	TGTGCCAGCAGCTACGGGACGGCAAACATTCAGTACTTC
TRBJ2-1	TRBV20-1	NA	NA	CSALGPYNEQFF	TGCAGTGCCCTAGGACCGTACAATGAGCAGTTCTTC
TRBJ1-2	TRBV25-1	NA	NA	CASREGGSGGYTF	TGTGCCAGCAGGGAAGGGGGGAGTGGAGGCTACACCTTC
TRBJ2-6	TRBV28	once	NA	CASSLEAGFSGANVLTF	TGTGCCAGCAGTTTGGAGGCAGGTTTCTCTGGGGCCAACGTCCTGACTTTC
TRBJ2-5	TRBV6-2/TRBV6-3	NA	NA	CASSHTGTQKETQYF	TGTGCCAGCAGTCACACCGGGACTCAAAAAGAGACCCAGTACTTC
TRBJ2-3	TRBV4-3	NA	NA	CASSQDLGTSTDTQYF	TGCGCCAGCAGCCAAGATCTGGGGACTAGCACAGATACGCAGTATTTT
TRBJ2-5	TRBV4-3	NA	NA	CASSQGASPGETQYF	TGCGCCAGCAGCCAAGGCGCCTCCCCTGGGGAGACCCAGTACTTC
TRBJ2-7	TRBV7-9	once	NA	CASSPQVQVNYEQYF	TGTGCCAGCAGCCCGCAGGTACAGGTGAATTACGAGCAGTACTTC
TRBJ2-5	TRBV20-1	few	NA	CSARVRDRMRSQYF	TGCAGTGCTAGAGTTCGCGACAGAATGCGGTCCCAGTACTTC
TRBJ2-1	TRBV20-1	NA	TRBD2	CSVRIPGLAGGHFNEQFF	TGTAGTGTTCGGATTCCGGGACTAGCGGGGGGGCACTTCAATGAGCAGTTCTTC
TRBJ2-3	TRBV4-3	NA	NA	CASSQDLIVDWSTDTQYF	TGCGCCAGCAGCCAAGATCTAATCGTCGACTGGAGTACAGATACGCAGTATTTT
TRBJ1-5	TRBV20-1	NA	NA	CSARDQRGGASQPQHF	TGCAGTGCTAGAGATCAAAGGGGGGGGGCCTCTCAGCCCCAGCATTTT
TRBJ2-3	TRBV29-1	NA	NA	CSASGGNTQYF	TGCAGCGCGAGTGGGGGAAATACGCAGTATTTT
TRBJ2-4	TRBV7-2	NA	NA	CASSLGLTSQQYF	TGTGCCAGCAGCTTAGGGCTGACAAGCCAGCAGTACTTC
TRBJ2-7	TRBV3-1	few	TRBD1	CASSERDSSTYEQYF	TGTGCCAGCAGCGAACGGGACAGCTCAACCTACGAGCAGTACTTC
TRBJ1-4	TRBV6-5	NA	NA	CASRPGATNEKLFF	TGTGCCAGCCGACCTGGAGCAACTAATGAAAAACTGTTTTTT
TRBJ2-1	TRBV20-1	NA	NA	CSARDWLAEQFF	TGCAGTGCTAGAGATTGGCTGGCTGAGCAGTTCTTC